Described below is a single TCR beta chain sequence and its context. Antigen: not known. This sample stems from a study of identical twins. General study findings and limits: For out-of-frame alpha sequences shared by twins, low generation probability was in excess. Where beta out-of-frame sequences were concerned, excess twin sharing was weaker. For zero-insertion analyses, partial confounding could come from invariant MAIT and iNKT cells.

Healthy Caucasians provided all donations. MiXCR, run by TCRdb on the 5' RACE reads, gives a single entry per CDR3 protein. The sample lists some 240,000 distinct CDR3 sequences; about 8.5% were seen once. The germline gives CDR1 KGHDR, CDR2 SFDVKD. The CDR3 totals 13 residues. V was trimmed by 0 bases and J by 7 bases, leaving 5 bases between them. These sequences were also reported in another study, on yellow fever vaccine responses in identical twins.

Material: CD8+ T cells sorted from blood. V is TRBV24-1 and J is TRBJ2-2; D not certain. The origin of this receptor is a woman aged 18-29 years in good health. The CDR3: CATSDLRFGELFF. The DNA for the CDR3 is TGTGCCACCAGTGATTTGCGGTTCGGGGAGCTGTTTTTT.